Described below is a single T cell receptor beta chain sequence and its context. Enrolled during active infection, Seattle patients were then followed longitudinally. The data originate from a study of blood T cell repertoires in COVID-19. Across the study: The United States, Italy and Spain supplied acute and convalescent COVID-19 samples.

V dropped 3 bases and J dropped 0; count of bases not matched to a gene: 13. The length of the CDR3 is 18 residues. CDR1 and CDR2 from the germline V gene are SGDLS and YYNGEE. TCRdb keeps only in-frame clones here, not all; method: immunoSEQ multiplex PCR. The table lists under 250,000 clones, around 90% of them singletons. The V gene is TRBV9, the J gene TRBJ1-2, with 8 bases aligning to TRBD1. This clonotype was obtained from a man under 40 with COVID-19, enrolled during active disease. Input material: peripheral blood. The CDR3 protein is CASSARGQDHPPNYGYTF. The CDR3 DNA is TGTGCCAGCAGCGCCCGGGGACAGGATCACCCGCCTAACTATGGCTACACCTTC.